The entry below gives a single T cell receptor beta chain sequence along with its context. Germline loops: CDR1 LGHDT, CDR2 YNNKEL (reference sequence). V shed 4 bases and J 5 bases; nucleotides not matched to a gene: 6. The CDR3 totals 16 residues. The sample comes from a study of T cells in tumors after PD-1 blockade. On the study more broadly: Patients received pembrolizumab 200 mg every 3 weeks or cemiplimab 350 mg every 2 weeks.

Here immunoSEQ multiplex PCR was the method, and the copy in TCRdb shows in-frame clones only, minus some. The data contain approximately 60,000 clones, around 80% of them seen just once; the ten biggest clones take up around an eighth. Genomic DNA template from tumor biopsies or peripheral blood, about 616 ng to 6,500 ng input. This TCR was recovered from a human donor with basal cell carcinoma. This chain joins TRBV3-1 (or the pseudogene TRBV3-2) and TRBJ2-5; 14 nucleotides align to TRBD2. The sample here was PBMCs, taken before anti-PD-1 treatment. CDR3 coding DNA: TGTGCCAGCAGCCCGACTAGCGGGGGGGGCCGTGAGACCCAGTACTTC. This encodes CASSPTSGGGRETQYF.